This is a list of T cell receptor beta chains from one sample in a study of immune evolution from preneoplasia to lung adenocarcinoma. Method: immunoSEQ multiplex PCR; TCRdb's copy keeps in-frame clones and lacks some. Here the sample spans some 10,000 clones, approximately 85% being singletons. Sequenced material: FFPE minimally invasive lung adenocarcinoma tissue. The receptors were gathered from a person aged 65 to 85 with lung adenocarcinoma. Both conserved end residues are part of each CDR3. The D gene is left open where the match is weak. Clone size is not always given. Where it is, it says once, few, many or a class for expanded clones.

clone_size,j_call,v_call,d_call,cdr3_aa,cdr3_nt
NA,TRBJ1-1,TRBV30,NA,CAWGIGLNTEAFF,TGTGCCTGGGGGATAGGGCTGAACACTGAAGCTTTCTTT
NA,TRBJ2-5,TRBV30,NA,CAWSIQGHETQYF,TGTGCCTGGAGTATCCAGGGCCATGAGACCCAGTACTTC
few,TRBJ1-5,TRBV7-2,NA,CASSIRTGQPQHF,TGTGCCAGCAGCATAAGGACGGGGCAGCCCCAGCATTTT
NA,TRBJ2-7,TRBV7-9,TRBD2,CASSPPGTSEPPMSF,TGTGCCAGCAGCCCCCCGGGGACTAGCGAACCTCCTATGAGCTTC
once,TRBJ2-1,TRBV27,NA,CASSPLASHEQFF,TGTGCCAGCAGCCCACTAGCTAGCCATGAGCAGTTCTTC
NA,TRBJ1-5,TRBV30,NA,CAWSTDTNQPQHF,TGTGCCTGGAGTACAGATACCAATCAGCCCCAGCATTTT
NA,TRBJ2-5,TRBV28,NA,CASSLAGGETQYF,TGTGCCAGCAGTTTAGCAGGGGGGGAGACCCAGTACTTC
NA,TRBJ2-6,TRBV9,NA,CASSVKGSGANVLTF,TGTGCCAGCAGCGTGAAGGGCTCTGGGGCCAACGTCCTGACTTTC
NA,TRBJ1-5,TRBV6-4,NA,CASSDLWRGWQPQHF,TGTGCCAGCAGTGACTTGTGGCGGGGATGGCAGCCCCAGCATTTT
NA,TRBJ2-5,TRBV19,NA,CASSMGHEETQYF,TGTGCCAGTAGTATGGGACACGAAGAGACCCAGTACTTC
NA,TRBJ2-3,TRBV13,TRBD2,CASSSSGGYSTDTQYF,TGTGCCAGCAGCTCTAGCGGGGGGTATAGCACAGATACGCAGTATTTT
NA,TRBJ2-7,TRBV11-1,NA,CASSLSHSYEQYF,TGTGCCAGCAGCTTGAGTCATTCCTACGAGCAGTACTTC
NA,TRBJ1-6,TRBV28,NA,CASMGPSYNSPLHF,TGTGCCAGCATGGGCCCCAGTTATAATTCACCCCTCCACTTT
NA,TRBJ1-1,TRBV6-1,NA,CASSESYSWDTEAFF,TGTGCCAGCAGTGAAAGTTATTCGTGGGACACTGAAGCTTTCTTT
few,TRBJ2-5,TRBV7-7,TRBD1,CAINAGTGGGETQYF,TGTGCTATAAATGCCGGGACAGGAGGAGGCGAGACCCAGTACTTC
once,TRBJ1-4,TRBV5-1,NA,CASSLSAGDEKLFF,TGCGCCAGCAGCTTGTCGGCAGGGGACGAAAAACTGTTTTTT
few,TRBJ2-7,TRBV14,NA,CASSRRMVSEQYF,TGTGCCAGCAGCCGGCGGATGGTCTCCGAGCAGTACTTC
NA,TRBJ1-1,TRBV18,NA,CASSPNLAQQGFDTEAFF,TGTGCCAGCTCACCAAACCTCGCTCAACAGGGCTTTGACACTGAAGCTTTCTTT
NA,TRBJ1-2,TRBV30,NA,CAWTQVRVYGYTF,TGTGCCTGGACTCAGGTTAGGGTCTATGGCTACACCTTC
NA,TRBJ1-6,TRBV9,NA,CASSGGTGSNSPLHF,TGTGCCAGCAGCGGCGGCACAGGTTCTAATTCACCCCTCCACTTT
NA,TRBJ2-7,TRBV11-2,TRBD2,CASSLELAGAYEQYF,TGTGCCAGCAGCTTGGAACTAGCGGGGGCCTACGAGCAGTACTTC
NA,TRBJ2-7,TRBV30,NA,CAPPSGSSEQYF,TGTGCCCCTCCTTCGGGCAGCTCCGAGCAGTACTTC
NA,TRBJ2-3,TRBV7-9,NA,CASSFGQGRITDTQYF,TGTGCCAGCAGCTTCGGGCAGGGGCGCATCACAGATACGCAGTATTTT
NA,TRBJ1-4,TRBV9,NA,CASSVASTNEKLFF,TGTGCCAGCAGCGTTGCTTCAACTAATGAAAAACTGTTTTTT
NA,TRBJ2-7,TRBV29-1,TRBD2,CSVDGTSGGIAYEQYF,TGCAGCGTAGACGGGACTAGCGGGGGGATCGCCTACGAGCAGTACTTC
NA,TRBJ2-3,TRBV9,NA,CASSVVSSGFTDTQYF,TGTGCCAGCAGCGTAGTTTCCAGCGGGTTCACAGATACGCAGTATTTT
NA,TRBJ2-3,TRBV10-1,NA,CASTTNHQRDTDTQYF,TGCGCCAGCACTACAAACCACCAAAGGGACACAGATACGCAGTATTTT
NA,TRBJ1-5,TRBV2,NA,CASSADMVDQPQHF,TGTGCCAGCAGTGCGGACATGGTCGATCAGCCCCAGCATTTT
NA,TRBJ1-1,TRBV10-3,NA,CVTKPAGDTEAFF,TGTGTTACTAAACCGGCGGGGGACACTGAAGCTTTCTTT
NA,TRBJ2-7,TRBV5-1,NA,CASSPRGESEQYF,TGCGCCAGCAGCCCACGAGGGGAGAGCGAGCAGTACTTC
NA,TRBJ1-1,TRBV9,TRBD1,CASSGPRGQAEAFF,TGTGCCAGCAGCGGACCCCGGGGACAGGCTGAAGCTTTCTTT
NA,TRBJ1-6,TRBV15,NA,CATSSVSSYNSPLHF,TGTGCCACCAGCAGTGTGAGCTCCTATAATTCACCCCTCCACTTT
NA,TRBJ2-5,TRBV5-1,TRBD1,CASSLGTGSGETQYF,TGCGCCAGCAGCTTGGGGACAGGGTCAGGAGAGACCCAGTACTTC
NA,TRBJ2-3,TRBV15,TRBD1,CATSRVDRGNQPQYF,TGTGCCACCAGCAGAGTGGACAGGGGCAATCAGCCCCAGTATTTT
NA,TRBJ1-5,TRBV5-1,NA,CASSRDNSNQPQHF,TGCGCCAGCAGCCGGGATAATAGCAATCAGCCCCAGCATTTT
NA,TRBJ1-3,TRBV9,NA,CASSGGALGNTIYF,TGTGCCAGCTCCGGGGGGGCATTAGGAAACACCATATATTTT
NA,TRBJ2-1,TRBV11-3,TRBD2,CASSLDLAGGGEQFF,TGTGCCAGCAGCTTAGATCTCGCGGGAGGGGGTGAGCAGTTCTTC
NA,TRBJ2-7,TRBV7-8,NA,CASSLAGGEQYF,TGTGCCAGCAGCTTAGCGGGCGGGGAGCAGTACTTC
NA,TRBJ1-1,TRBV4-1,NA,CASSQESSPWGTEAFF,TGCGCCAGCAGCCAAGAGTCGAGCCCCTGGGGCACTGAAGCTTTCTTT
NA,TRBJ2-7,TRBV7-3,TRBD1,CASSYGTGGEQYF,TGTGCCAGCAGCTATGGGACAGGGGGCGAGCAGTACTTC
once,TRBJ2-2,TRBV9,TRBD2,CASSVASGGAGELFF,TGTGCCAGCAGCGTAGCTAGCGGGGGGGCCGGGGAGCTGTTTTTT
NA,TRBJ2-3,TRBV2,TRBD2,CASSGLAGGRSTDTQYF,TGTGCCAGCAGTGGACTAGCGGGAGGACGTAGCACAGATACGCAGTATTTT